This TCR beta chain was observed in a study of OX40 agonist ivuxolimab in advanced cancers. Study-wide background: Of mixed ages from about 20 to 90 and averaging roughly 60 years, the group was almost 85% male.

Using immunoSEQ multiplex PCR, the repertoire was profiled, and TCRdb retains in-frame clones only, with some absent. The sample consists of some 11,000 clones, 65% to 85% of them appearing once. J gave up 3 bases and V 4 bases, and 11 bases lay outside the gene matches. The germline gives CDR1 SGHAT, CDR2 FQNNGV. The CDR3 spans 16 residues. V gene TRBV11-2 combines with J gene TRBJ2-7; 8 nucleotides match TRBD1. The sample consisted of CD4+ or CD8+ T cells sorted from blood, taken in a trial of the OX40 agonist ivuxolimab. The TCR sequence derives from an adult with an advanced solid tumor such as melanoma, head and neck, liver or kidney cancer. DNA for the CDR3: TGTGCCAGCAGCTCGCCGGGATCTGACAGGGGCTACGAGCAGTACTTC. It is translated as CASSSPGSDRGYEQYF. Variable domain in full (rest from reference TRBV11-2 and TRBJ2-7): EAGVAQSPRYKIIEKRQSVAFWCNPISGHATLYWYQQILGQGPKLLIQFQNNGVVDDSQLPKDRFSAERLKGVDSTLKIQPAKLEDSAVYLCASSSPGSDRGYEQYFGPGTRLTVT.